Each of the 3 T cell receptor beta chains below was sequenced from the same sample in a study of cytomegalovirus exposure and HLA in healthy donors. Primers: 60 Vbeta forward and 13 Jbeta reverse. Assay: immunoSEQ multiplex PCR; the TCRdb copy retains only in-frame clones and omits some. The sample holds some 170,000 clones; around 88% are singletons and the top ten take 0.85%. The specimen was PBMCs. The source of these receptors is a woman aged 25 to 45 in good health and CMV-seronegative.

This chain connects TRBV7-9 to TRBJ2-7; a weak D match, TRBD1 (6 bases). V shed 4 bases and J shed 4 bases, with 11 bases lying between them. In germline, CDR1 is SEHNR, CDR2 FQNEAQ (reference sequence). The CDR3 contains 13 residues. CDR3 DNA: TGTGCCAGCAGCTGGGACACCGGTTACGAGCAGTACTTC. This encodes CASSWDTGYEQYF.

The J gene is TRBJ2-1, the V gene TRBV28; a weak D match, TRBD2 (6 bases). Germline V gene sequence: CDR1 MDHEN, CDR2 SYDVKM. The ends were cut back, 6 bases at V and 5 bases at J, with 17 bases in the middle. The CDR3 is 15 amino acids. The CDR3 loop is CASSDGTSLHNEQFF. CDR3 DNA sequence: TGTGCCAGCAGCGACGGGACTTCTTTACACAATGAGCAGTTCTTC.

The chain has TRBV10-1 and TRBJ2-2; D is possibly TRBD1 (6 bases). This CDR3 has 13 amino acids. Germline-derived CDR1 and CDR2 are WNHNN and SYGVQD (reference sequence). The V end lost 2 bases, the J end lost 6 bases, and 7 bases lay between the germline ends. The CDR3 loop reads CASSERGSGELFF. The CDR3 nucleotides are TGCGCCAGCAGTGAGAGGGGGTCCGGGGAGCTGTTTTTT.